Shown below are 27 T cell receptor beta chains from a single sample sequenced in a study of blood T cell repertoires in COVID-19. Here immunoSEQ multiplex PCR was the method, and the copy in TCRdb shows in-frame clones only, minus some. The table has more than 110,000 clones, around 76% seen once. Sequenced sample: peripheral blood. The receptors were sampled from a man at least 80 years old with acute or convalescent COVID-19.

The rearrangement links TRBV30 to TRBJ1-1; D unresolved. Trimming took off 5 bases at V and 5 bases at J, with 21 bases between the two ends. The CDR3 sequence is 15 residues long. The V gene's germline CDR1 is GTSNPN and CDR2 SVGIG (reference sequence). CDR3 bases: TGTGCCTGGGACCCCTCTCGGGGAAGTGAGACTGAAGCTTTCTTT. It codes for CAWDPSRGSETEAFF. Combining the CDR3 with reference TRBV30 and TRBJ1-1 gives the whole variable domain SQTIHQWPATLVQPVGSPLSLECTVEGTSNPNLYWYRQAAGRGLQLLFYSVGIGQISSEVPQNLSASRPQDRQFILSSKKLLLSDSGFYLCAWDPSRGSETEAFFGQGTRLTVV.

The genes are TRBV5-1 and TRBJ1-2, with a tentative D call TRBD1 (6 bases). Trimming took off 2 bases at V and 0 bases at J, with 8 bases between the two ends. The CDR3 is made up of 14 amino acids. CDR1 SGHRS and CDR2 YFSETQ come from the germline V gene. CDR3 nucleotides: TGCGCCAGCAGCTTTCAGGGGACTAACTATGGCTACACCTTC. This gives the protein CASSFQGTNYGYTF.

This clone was seen more than once but under ten times. This chain joins TRBV7-9 and TRBJ1-3, with a weak D call TRBD1 (6 bases). Looked up from germline, CDR1 is SEHNR and CDR2 is FQNEAQ (reference sequence). V was trimmed by 8 bases and J by 3 bases, leaving 17 bases between them. This CDR3 contains 15 residues. The CDR3 nucleotides are TGTGCCAGCGCCCAAACGGGGGGCGGTGGAAACACCATATATTTT. Its translation is CASAQTGGGGNTIYF. The full variable domain, rest sourced from reference TRBV7-9 and TRBJ1-3, is DTGVSQNPRHKITKRGQNVTFRCDPISEHNRLYWYRQTLGQGPEFLTYFQNEAQLEKSRLLSDRFSAERPKGSFSTLEIQRTEQGDSAMYLCASAQTGGGGNTIYFGEGSWLTVV.

V usage is TRBV24-1 and J usage is TRBJ1-5; perhaps TRBD1 as D (6 bases). V gave up 4 bases and J gave up 1 base, with 13 bases separating them. From germline, CDR1 is KGHDR and CDR2 SFDVKD. The CDR3 spans 16 residues. The CDR3 reads CATSDTGTPSNQPQHF. DNA for the CDR3: TGTGCCACCAGTGACACCGGGACACCGAGCAATCAGCCCCAGCATTTT.

The rearrangement uses TRBV7-9 and TRBJ1-4, with 9 positions matching TRBD1. CDR1 is SEHNR and CDR2 is FQNEAQ in the germline V gene (reference sequence). The CDR3 has 19 residues. The junction had 17 bases not matched to a gene; V was cut back by 5 bases and J by 4 bases. Here the CDR3 reads CASSPSPGRDRDNNEKLFF. The CDR3 DNA sequence: TGTGCCAGCAGCCCCTCCCCAGGACGGGACAGGGATAATAATGAAAAACTGTTTTTT.

The chain joins TRBV11-2 to TRBJ1-1, with no clear D. Trimming cost V 3 bases and J 5 bases, with 10 bases left between them. There are 13 residues in the CDR3. CDR1 and CDR2 from the germline V gene are SGHAT and FQNNGV. The CDR3 DNA reads as TGTGCCAGCAGCTTCACATCGAATACTGAAGCTTTCTTT. Protein product: CASSFTSNTEAFF.

The chain is built from TRBV5-4 and TRBJ2-7, with D unclear. The germline gives CDR1 SGHNT, CDR2 YYREEE (reference sequence). V was cut by 0 bases and J by 0 bases, with 7 bases left in between. The CDR3 extends over 14 amino acids. The CDR3 DNA sequence: TGTGCCAGCAGCTTGGCCCACAGCTCCTACGAGCAGTACTTC. This encodes CASSLAHSSYEQYF.

The chain carries TRBV5-4 and TRBJ2-2; 9 nucleotides match TRBD1. The J segment lost 2 bases and the V segment lost 0 bases, leaving 2 bases of the junction unmatched. The CDR3 runs 16 residues. Germline V gene lookup returns CDR1 SGHNT and CDR2 YYREEE (reference sequence). The CDR3 DNA reads as TGTGCCAGCAGCTTGGGGACAGGGGTAAACACCGGGGAGCTGTTTTTT. Protein sequence: CASSLGTGVNTGELFF.

This clone appeared once. The chain links TRBV11-2 to TRBJ1-2; D may be TRBD1 (5 bases). V was clipped by 5 bases and J by 3 bases, with 10 bases between them. The CDR3 contains 13 residues. Germline values: CDR1 SGHAT, CDR2 FQNNGV. CDR3 loop: CASSRRDDYGYTF. The CDR3, as DNA: TGTGCCAGCAGCCGGCGGGACGACTATGGCTACACCTTC.

The J gene is TRBJ2-6, the V gene TRBV28; the match to TRBD1 covers 9 bases. Germline values: CDR1 MDHEN, CDR2 SYDVKM. The V and J ends lost 6 bases and 0 bases, in that order; junction bases with no gene match: 6. The CDR3 loop spans 17 amino acids. DNA for the CDR3: TGTGCCAGCAGGCCGGGACAGGGAGCCTCTGGGGCCAACGTCCTGACTTTC. Amino acid sequence: CASRPGQGASGANVLTF.

This sequence joins TRBV30 and TRBJ1-6; no clear D. This CDR3 has 13 residues. Germline assignment: CDR1 GTSNPN and CDR2 SVGIG (reference sequence). Trimming shortened V by 3 bases and J by 7 bases, and 10 bases separated the two germline ends. CDR3: CAWSPGSNSPLHF. The CDR3 coding sequence is TGTGCCTGGAGCCCCGGGAGCAATTCACCCCTCCACTTT.

The rearrangement links TRBV28 to TRBJ2-7, with TRBD1 as a possible D gene (6 bases). The CDR3 consists of 15 residues. The germline V gene encodes CDR1 MDHEN and CDR2 SYDVKM. The germline V and J ends were trimmed by 9 bases and 4 bases, with 22 bases remaining between them. The CDR3 loop reads CARAIPGQRKYEQYF. CDR3 DNA sequence: TGTGCCAGAGCGATTCCGGGACAACGGAAGTACGAGCAGTACTTC.

The J gene is TRBJ1-5, the V gene TRBV6-5, with 7 bases that match TRBD1. The trim removed 9 bases at V and 1 base at J, leaving 3 bases unmatched. Germline V CDR1 and CDR2: MNHEY, SVGAGI. The CDR3 runs 13 residues. CDR3 in DNA: TGTGCCAGTGTGGGACAGAGCAATCAGCCCCAGCATTTT. Translation: CASVGQSNQPQHF.

This clone is a singleton in its sample. The genes are TRBV18 and TRBJ2-2, with unresolved D. Deletions cut 4 bases from V and 0 bases from J, with 12 bases between. CDR1 and CDR2 from the germline V gene are KGHSH and LQKENI. CDR3 length equals 16 residues. The CDR3 nucleotides read TGTGCCAGCTCACTTAACAGTCTTTCGAACACCGGGGAGCTGTTTTTT. It yields the protein CASSLNSLSNTGELFF.

This rearrangement joins TRBV11-2 to TRBJ2-7, with unresolved D. This CDR3 is 13 amino acids long. CDR1 SGHAT and CDR2 FQNNGV come from the germline V gene. Trimming cost V 5 bases and J 2 bases, with 10 bases left between them. CDR3 DNA sequence: TGTGCCAGCAGCCCCCCCGGAGCCTACGAGCAGTACTTC. This sequence encodes CASSPPGAYEQYF.

For the CDR3, the DNA is TGCGCCAGCAGCCACGGACAGGGGGGGCAAGAGACCCAGTACTTC. Amino acids: CASSHGQGGQETQYF. The rearrangement uses TRBV4-3 and TRBJ2-5; TRBD1 matches 10 bases. The germline V gene has CDR1 LGHNA and CDR2 YSLEER. V was pared by 3 bases and J by 2 bases, with 3 bases of the junction left unmatched. This CDR3 spans 15 amino acids.

This clone came up a few times. The CDR3 loop is CASSYGGNYNEQFF. DNA of the CDR3: TGTGCCAGCAGTTACGGAGGGAATTACAATGAGCAGTTCTTC. V and J are TRBV6-5 and TRBJ2-1, with D possibly being TRBD2 (6 bases). The V gene lost 2 bases and the J gene lost 4 bases, with 9 bases spanning the gap. The CDR3 sequence is 14 residues long. The germline gives CDR1 MNHEY, CDR2 SVGAGI.

The chain is built from TRBV11-2 and TRBJ2-5, with 7 bases matching TRBD1. The junction had 4 bases not matched to a gene; V was cut back by 1 base and J by 2 bases. Germline V gives CDR1 SGHAT, CDR2 FQNNGV. The CDR3 totals 15 residues. The CDR3 loop is CASSLGGTEQETQYF. CDR3 in DNA: TGTGCCAGCAGCTTAGGGGGGACAGAGCAAGAGACCCAGTACTTC.

The J gene is TRBJ2-1, the V gene TRBV27, with 10 bases matching TRBD2. Per germline, CDR1 MNHEY and CDR2 SMNVEV (reference sequence). CDR3 length: 15 amino acids. V lost 5 bases and J lost 7; bases outside the gene matches: 8. The CDR3 loop reads CASSPRTSGGNEQFF. The CDR3, as DNA: TGTGCCAGCAGTCCTCGGACTAGCGGAGGGAATGAGCAGTTCTTC.

The rearrangement links TRBV21-1 to TRBJ2-5; no check of the table's D call, TRBD1, against the DNA was made. TRBV21-1 is noted as a pseudogene. The CDR3 is made up of 15 amino acids. The CDR3 DNA is TGTGCCAGCAGCAAAGTCGGCGTTGCACAGGAGACCCAGTACTTC. The encoded protein is CASSKVGVAQETQYF.

V and J are TRBV7-8 and TRBJ2-5; 8 bases line up with TRBD1. CDR3 length equals 16 residues. Per the germline V gene, CDR1 is SGHVS and CDR2 is FQNEAQ. V trimming: 2 bases; J trimming: 5 bases; junction bases outside the gene matches: 10. The DNA for the CDR3 is TGTGCCAGCAGCTTAAGAACAGGGGGACGATGGGAGACCCAGTACTTC. The encoded protein is CASSLRTGGRWETQYF. Based on the CDR3 plus reference TRBV7-8 and TRBJ2-5, the full variable domain is GAGVSQSPRYKVAKRGQDVALRCDPISGHVSLFWYQQALGQGPEFLTYFQNEAQLDKSGLPSDRFFAERPEGSVSTLKIQRTQQEDSAVYLCASSLRTGGRWETQYFGPGTRLLVL.

The genes are TRBV29-1 and TRBJ2-7, with 7 bases matching TRBD1. Germline loops: CDR1 SQVTM, CDR2 ANQGSEA. The CDR3 runs 11 residues. The J segment lost 5 bases and the V segment lost 4 bases, leaving 2 bases of the junction unmatched. The CDR3 nucleotides read TGCAGCGTTGGACAGGGAGACGAGCAGTACTTC. Translating it yields CSVGQGDEQYF.

The J gene is TRBJ2-7, the V gene TRBV6-5, with TRBD1 matching 7 bases. The CDR3 is 15 residues long. Trimming at V came to 0 bases and at J to 5 bases, leaving 7 bases not matched to a gene. Per germline, CDR1 MNHEY and CDR2 SVGAGI. Here the CDR3 reads CASSYSTDRADEQYF. CDR3 in DNA: TGTGCCAGCAGTTACTCGACCGACAGGGCCGACGAGCAGTACTTC.

The chain joins TRBV6-2 or TRBV6-3 to TRBJ2-7, with 9 nucleotides matching TRBD2. This CDR3 has 13 amino acids. V lost 5 bases and J lost 2; bases outside the gene matches: 1. Germline CDR1 MNHEY, CDR2 SVGEGT. The CDR3 reads CASSVAGAYEQYF. CDR3 bases: TGTGCCAGCAGTGTAGCGGGGGCCTACGAGCAGTACTTC.

The chain employs TRBV10-3 and TRBJ2-1; 8 bases match TRBD2. CDR1 and CDR2 (germline): ENHRY, SYGVKD. The CDR3 is 16 amino acids. V gave up 3 bases and J gave up 6 bases; unmatched junction bases: 10. The CDR3 DNA is TGTGCCATCAGTGACCTCGCGGGAGGCGGGGGCAATGAGCAGTTCTTC. Its protein product is CAISDLAGGGGNEQFF.

The chain joins TRBV18 to TRBJ2-6; D unclear. V was cut by 3 bases and J by 3 bases, with 6 bases left in between. The CDR3 consists of 14 residues. Germline V CDR1 and CDR2: KGHSH, LQKENI. The CDR3: CASSPEIGANVLTF. Here the CDR3 DNA reads TGTGCCAGCTCACCTGAGATTGGGGCCAACGTCCTGACTTTC.

The chain joins TRBV5-1 to TRBJ1-3, with 11 bases that match TRBD1. The CDR3 spans 16 residues. Germline trimming cut 4 bases from V and 2 bases from J; bases unmatched to any gene: 5. Germline loops: CDR1 SGHRS, CDR2 YFSETQ. The CDR3 region is CASSERTGGTGNTIYF. In nucleotides, the CDR3 is TGCGCCAGCAGCGAACGGACAGGGGGCACTGGAAACACCATATATTTT.